This T cell receptor (beta chain) appears in the sequencing data of a study of T cells in Graves' hyperthyroidism and ophthalmopathy. Regions amplified from RNA transcripts were the TCR beta CDR3 regions. Primed by the HTBI set, a first-round RT-PCR was run on the TCR CDR3. TCRdb re-derived calls from the multiplex PCR reads in MiXCR, one entry per CDR3 protein. The sample has about 340,000 distinct CDR3 sequences, 20% to 25% seen once. In this sample, this clonotype turned up many times. These patients, aged 18 to 65, had recently diagnosed hyperthyroidism lasting under 2 months. The specimen sequenced was blood. This TCR was recovered from a woman aged 45-65 years with Graves' hyperthyroidism.

The CDR3 reads CSASNRGTQYF. The CDR3 DNA reads as TGCAGTGCTAGTAATAGGGGAACCCAGTACTTC. The rearrangement links TRBV20-1 to TRBJ2-5; D perhaps matches TRBD1 (5 bases). The V end was cut by 3 bases, the J end by 8 bases, with 10 bases between. CDR1 and CDR2 (germline): DFQATT, SNEGSKA (reference sequence). The CDR3 loop spans 11 amino acids.